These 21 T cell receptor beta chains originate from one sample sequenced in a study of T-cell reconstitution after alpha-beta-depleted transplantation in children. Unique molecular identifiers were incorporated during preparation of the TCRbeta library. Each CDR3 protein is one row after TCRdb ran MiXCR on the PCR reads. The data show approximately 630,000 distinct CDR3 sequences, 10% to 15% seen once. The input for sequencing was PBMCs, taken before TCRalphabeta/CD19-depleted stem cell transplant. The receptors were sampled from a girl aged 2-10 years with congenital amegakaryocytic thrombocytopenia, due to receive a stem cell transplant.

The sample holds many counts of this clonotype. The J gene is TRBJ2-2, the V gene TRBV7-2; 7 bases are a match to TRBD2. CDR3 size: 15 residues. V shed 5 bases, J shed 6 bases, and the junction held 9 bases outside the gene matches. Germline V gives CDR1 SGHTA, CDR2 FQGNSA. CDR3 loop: CASSEKSTSPGELFF. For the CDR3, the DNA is TGTGCCAGCAGCGAGAAGTCGACTAGCCCCGGGGAGCTGTTTTTT.

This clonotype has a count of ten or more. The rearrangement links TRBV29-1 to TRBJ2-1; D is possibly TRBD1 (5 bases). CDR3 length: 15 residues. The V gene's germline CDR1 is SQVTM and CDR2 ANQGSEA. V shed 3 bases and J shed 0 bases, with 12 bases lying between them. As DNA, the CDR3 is TGCAGCGTTGATGGCGACAGCAGCTCCTACAATGAGCAGTTCTTC. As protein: CSVDGDSSSYNEQFF.

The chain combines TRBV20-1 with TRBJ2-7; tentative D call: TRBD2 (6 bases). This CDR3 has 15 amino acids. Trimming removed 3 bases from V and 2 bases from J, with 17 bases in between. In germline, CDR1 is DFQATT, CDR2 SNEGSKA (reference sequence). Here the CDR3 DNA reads TGCAGTGCTAGCCCTTTTATCGGGAGTGCCTACGAGCAGTACTTC. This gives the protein CSASPFIGSAYEQYF.

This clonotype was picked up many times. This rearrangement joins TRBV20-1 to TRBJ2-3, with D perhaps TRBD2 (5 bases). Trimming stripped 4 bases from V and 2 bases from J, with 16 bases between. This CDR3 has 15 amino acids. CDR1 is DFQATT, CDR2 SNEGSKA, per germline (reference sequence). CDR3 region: CSATTETLATDTQYF. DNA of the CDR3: TGCAGTGCTACCACAGAGACTCTAGCCACAGATACGCAGTATTTT.

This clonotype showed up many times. The CDR3 nucleotides read TGCAGTGCTAGTCCCTCCAGCCCAACTAATGAAAAACTGTTTTTT. It encodes CSASPSSPTNEKLFF. The rearrangement uses TRBV20-1 and TRBJ1-4, with no clear D. This CDR3 has 15 residues. Germline lookup yields CDR1 DFQATT and CDR2 SNEGSKA (reference sequence). The germline V and J ends were trimmed by 3 bases and 0 bases, with 11 bases remaining between them.

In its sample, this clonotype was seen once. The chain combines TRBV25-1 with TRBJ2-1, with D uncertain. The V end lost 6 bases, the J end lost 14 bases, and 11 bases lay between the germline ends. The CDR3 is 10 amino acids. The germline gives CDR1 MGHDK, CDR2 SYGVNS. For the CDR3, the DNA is TGTGCCAGCAGGGCGGCAGTGGAGTTCTTC. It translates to CASRAAVEFF.

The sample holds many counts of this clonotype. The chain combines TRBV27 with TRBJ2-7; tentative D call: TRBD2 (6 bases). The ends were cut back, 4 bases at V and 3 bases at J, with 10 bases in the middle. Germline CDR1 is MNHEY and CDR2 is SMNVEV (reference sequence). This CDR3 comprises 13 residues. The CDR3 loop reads CASSSGGSYEQYF. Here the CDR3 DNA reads TGTGCCAGCAGTTCCGGGGGAAGCTACGAGCAGTACTTC.

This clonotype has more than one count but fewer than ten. CDR3 region: CASTPTSGSEETQYF. The CDR3 DNA reads TGCGCCAGCACCCCGACTAGCGGGAGTGAAGAGACCCAGTACTTC. The chain recombines TRBV5-1 with TRBJ2-5, with 12 bases lining up with TRBD2. Germline CDR1 SGHRS, CDR2 YFSETQ. J lost 3 bases, V lost 6 bases, and 6 bases had no gene match. This CDR3 is built from 15 residues.

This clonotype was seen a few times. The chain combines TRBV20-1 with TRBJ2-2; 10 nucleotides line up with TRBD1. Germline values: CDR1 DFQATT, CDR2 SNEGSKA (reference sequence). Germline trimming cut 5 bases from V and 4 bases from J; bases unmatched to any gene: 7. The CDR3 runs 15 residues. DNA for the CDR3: TGCAGTGCTGGCGACAGGGGGCTGGTCACCGGGGAGCTGTTTTTT. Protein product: CSAGDRGLVTGELFF.

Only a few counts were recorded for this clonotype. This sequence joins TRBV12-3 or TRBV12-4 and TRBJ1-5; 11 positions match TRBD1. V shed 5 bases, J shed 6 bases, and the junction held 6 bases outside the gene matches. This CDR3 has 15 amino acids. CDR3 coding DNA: TGTGCCAGCAGTCCACTGGACAGGGGGCGTCAGCCCCAGCATTTT. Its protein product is CASSPLDRGRQPQHF.

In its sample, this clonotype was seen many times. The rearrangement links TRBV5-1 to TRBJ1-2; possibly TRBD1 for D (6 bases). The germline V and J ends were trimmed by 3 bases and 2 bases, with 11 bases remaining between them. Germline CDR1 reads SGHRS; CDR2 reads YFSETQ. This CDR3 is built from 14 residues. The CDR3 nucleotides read TGCGCCAGCAGCTACAATGGACAGAACTATGGCTACACCTTC. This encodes CASSYNGQNYGYTF.

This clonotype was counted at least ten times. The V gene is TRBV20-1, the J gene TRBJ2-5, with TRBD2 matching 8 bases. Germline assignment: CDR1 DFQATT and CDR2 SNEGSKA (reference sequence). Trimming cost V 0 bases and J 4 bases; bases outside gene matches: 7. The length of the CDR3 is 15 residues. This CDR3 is CSARDISGRGETQYF. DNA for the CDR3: TGCAGTGCTAGAGATATCAGCGGGAGAGGAGAGACCCAGTACTTC.

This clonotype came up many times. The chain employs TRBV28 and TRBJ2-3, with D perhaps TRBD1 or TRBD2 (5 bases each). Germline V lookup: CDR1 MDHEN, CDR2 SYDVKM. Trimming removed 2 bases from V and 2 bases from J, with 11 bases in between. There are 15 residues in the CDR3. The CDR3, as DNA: TGTGCCAGCAGTTTAAGGGACCAACTCACAGATACGCAGTATTTT. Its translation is CASSLRDQLTDTQYF.

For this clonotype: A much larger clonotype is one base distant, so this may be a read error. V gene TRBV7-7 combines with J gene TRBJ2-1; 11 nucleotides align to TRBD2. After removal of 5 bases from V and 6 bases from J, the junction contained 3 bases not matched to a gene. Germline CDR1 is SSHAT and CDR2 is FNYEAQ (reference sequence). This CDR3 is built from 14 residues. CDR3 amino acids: CASSEGLAANEQFF. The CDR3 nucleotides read TGTGCCAGCAGCGAGGGACTAGCGGCCAATGAGCAGTTCTTC. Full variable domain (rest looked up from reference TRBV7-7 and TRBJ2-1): GAGVSQSPRYKVTKRGQDVTLRCDPISSHATLYWYQQALGQGPEFLTYFNYEAQPDKSGLPSDRFSAERPEGSISTLTIQRTEQRDSAMYRCASSEGLAANEQFFGPGTRLTVL.

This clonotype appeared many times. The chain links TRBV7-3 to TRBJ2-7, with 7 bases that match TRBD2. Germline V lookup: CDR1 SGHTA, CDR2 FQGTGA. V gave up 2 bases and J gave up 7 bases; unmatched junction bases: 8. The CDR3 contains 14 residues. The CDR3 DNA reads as TGTGCCAGCAGCTTAGCCCGGGAGGTGGGGGAGCAGTACTTC. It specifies CASSLAREVGEQYF.

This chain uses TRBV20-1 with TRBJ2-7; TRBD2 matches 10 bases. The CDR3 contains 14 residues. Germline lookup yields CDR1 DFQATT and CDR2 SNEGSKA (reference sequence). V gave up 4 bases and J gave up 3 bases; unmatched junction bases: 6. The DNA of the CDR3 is TGCAGTGCTACTTTAGCGGGAGGCGGCTACGAGCAGTACTTC. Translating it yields CSATLAGGGYEQYF.

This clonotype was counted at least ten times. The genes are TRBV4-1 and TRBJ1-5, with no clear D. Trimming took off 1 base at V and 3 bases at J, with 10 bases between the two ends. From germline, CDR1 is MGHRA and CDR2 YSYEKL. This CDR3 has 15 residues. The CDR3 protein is CASSQVLGPNQPQHF. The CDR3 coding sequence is TGCGCCAGCAGCCAAGTCCTAGGACCCAATCAGCCCCAGCATTTT.

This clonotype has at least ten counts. The CDR3 sequence is CSARRRGSTGELFF. The CDR3 nucleotides read TGCAGCGCCCGCCGGCGGGGCAGCACCGGGGAGCTGTTTTTT. The genes are TRBV20-1 and TRBJ2-2; tentatively, D is TRBD2 (6 bases). CDR1 DFQATT and CDR2 SNEGSKA come from the germline V gene (reference sequence). There are 14 residues in the CDR3.

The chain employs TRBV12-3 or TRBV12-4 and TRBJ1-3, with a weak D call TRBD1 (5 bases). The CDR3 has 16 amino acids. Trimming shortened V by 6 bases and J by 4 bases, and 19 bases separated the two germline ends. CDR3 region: CASSSRGPRRGNTIYF. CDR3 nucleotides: TGTGCCAGCAGCTCTCGGGGCCCGCGGCGCGGAAACACCATATATTTT.

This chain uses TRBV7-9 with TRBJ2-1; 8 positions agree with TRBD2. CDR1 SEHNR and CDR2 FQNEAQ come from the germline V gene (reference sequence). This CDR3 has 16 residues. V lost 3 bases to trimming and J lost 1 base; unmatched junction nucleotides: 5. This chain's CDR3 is CASSFRAGVSYNEQFF. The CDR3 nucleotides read TGTGCCAGCAGCTTTCGAGCGGGAGTTTCCTACAATGAGCAGTTCTTC.

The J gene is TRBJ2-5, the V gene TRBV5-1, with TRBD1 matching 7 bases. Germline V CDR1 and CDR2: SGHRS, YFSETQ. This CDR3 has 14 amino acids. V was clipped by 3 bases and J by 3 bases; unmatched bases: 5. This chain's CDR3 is CASSSGTAKETQYF. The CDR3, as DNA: TGCGCCAGCAGCTCTGGGACAGCTAAAGAGACCCAGTACTTC.